This is a list of T cell receptor beta chains from one sample in a study of graft-versus-host responses after intestinal transplantation. What these receptors recognize is not known. Produced via immunoSEQ multiplex PCR; TCRdb's table is partial and in-frame only. The sample records 96,000 or so clones, 80% to 95% being singletons. This specimen consisted of unstimulated CD4+ T cells sorted from spleen or lymph node cells, obtained before intestinal transplant. These TCRs come from a human donor who received an intestinal transplant. Both conserved end residues are trimmed from each CDR3. The size entry is marked missing in some rows and otherwise reads once, few, many or a size class.

size: NA
J: TRBJ1-1
V: TRBV9
CDR3: ASSVGPQGTEAF

size: NA
J: TRBJ2-7
V: TRBV7-9
CDR3: ASGSLRVGEQY

size: NA
J: TRBJ2-3
V: TRBV5-1
CDR3: ASSPVGTDTQY

size: NA
J: TRBJ1-3
V: TRBV29-1
CDR3: SVVDRGLGNTIY

size: NA
J: TRBJ1-4
V: TRBV4-1
CDR3: ASSQGGGLATNEKLF

size: NA
J: TRBJ2-3
V: TRBV4-2
CDR3: ASSQDGASHTDTQY

size: NA
J: TRBJ2-3
V: TRBV10-3
CDR3: AISETSGSTDTQY

size: NA
J: TRBJ1-1
V: TRBV11-3
CDR3: ASSLEEGTWFTEAF

size: NA
J: TRBJ1-6
V: TRBV19
CDR3: ASSILPGETLH

size: NA
J: TRBJ2-2
V: TRBV6-5
CDR3: ASTQERSPGELF

size: NA
J: TRBJ1-1
V: TRBV6-1
CDR3: ASRRDGRSEAF

size: NA
J: TRBJ2-7
V: TRBV4-2
CDR3: ASRKAGTSADSYEQY

size: NA
J: TRBJ1-2
V: TRBV7-9
CDR3: ASSLGVGQGDHGYT

size: NA
J: TRBJ2-1
V: TRBV7-9
CDR3: ASSLDRNEQF

size: NA
J: TRBJ2-3
V: TRBV25-1
CDR3: ASSEGLAGGSTQY

size: NA
J: TRBJ2-5
V: TRBV7-2
CDR3: ASSSRGGRETQY

size: NA
J: TRBJ2-1
V: TRBV29-1
CDR3: SVKRGLAGGLDEQF

size: NA
J: TRBJ2-7
V: TRBV5-1
CDR3: ASSTARGAGYEQY

size: NA
J: TRBJ2-3
V: TRBV30
CDR3: AWSSPGSGSTDTQY

size: NA
J: TRBJ1-2
V: TRBV5-1
CDR3: ASSLDGQLSNYGYT

size: NA
J: TRBJ2-3
V: TRBV6-5
CDR3: ASSARLAGVDTQY

size: NA
J: TRBJ1-2
V: TRBV28
CDR3: ASSSQGASYGYT

size: NA
J: TRBJ1-5
V: TRBV30
CDR3: AWSATDRGNQPQH

size: NA
J: TRBJ1-2
V: TRBV19
CDR3: ASSPGTGFSVYT

size: once
J: TRBJ1-1
V: TRBV11-2
CDR3: ASSLDLNTEAF

size: NA
J: TRBJ2-5
V: TRBV7-2
CDR3: ASSLAGGDETQY

size: NA
J: TRBJ2-5
V: TRBV6-6
CDR3: ASSYISPGAQY

size: NA
J: TRBJ2-5
V: TRBV7-6
CDR3: ASSLDWQETQY

size: NA
J: TRBJ2-1
V: TRBV5-5
CDR3: ASSLAGGRYNEQF

size: NA
J: TRBJ1-5
V: TRBV27
CDR3: ASSFGQNSNQPQH

size: NA
J: TRBJ2-2
V: TRBV18
CDR3: ASSPDRRAGELF

size: NA
J: TRBJ2-3
V: TRBV29-1
CDR3: SGRTSGMFRDTQY

size: NA
J: TRBJ2-5
V: TRBV5-5
CDR3: ASSLPGQETQY

size: NA
J: TRBJ2-5
V: TRBV18
CDR3: ASSLAGGYQETQY

size: NA
J: TRBJ2-1
V: TRBV6-1
CDR3: ASSGSGVSYNEQF

size: NA
J: TRBJ1-2
V: TRBV4-1
CDR3: ASSQQTPGQGSGYT

size: NA
J: TRBJ2-3
V: TRBV6-1
CDR3: ASSKGRGTGPRTDTQY

size: once
J: TRBJ1-2
V: TRBV2
CDR3: ASSGPNWTGRGGGYT

size: NA
J: TRBJ1-3
V: TRBV9
CDR3: ASSTQGGYLNTIY

size: NA
J: TRBJ2-3
V: TRBV18
CDR3: ASSTSPPGGSDTQY

size: NA
J: TRBJ2-1
V: TRBV18
CDR3: ASSLMISGGVNEQF

size: once
J: TRBJ1-2
V: TRBV4-2
CDR3: ASSQATGSYGYT

size: NA
J: TRBJ1-1
V: TRBV6-1
CDR3: ASKPNVNTEAF

size: NA
J: TRBJ1-1
V: TRBV7-3
CDR3: ASSPSGFTEAF

size: NA
J: TRBJ1-1
V: TRBV6-5
CDR3: ASSQGLPNTEAF

size: NA
J: TRBJ2-7
V: TRBV4-1
CDR3: ASSHGTGGIYEQY

size: NA
J: TRBJ2-3
V: TRBV11-2
CDR3: ASSSLAGSTDTQY

size: NA
J: TRBJ1-2
V: TRBV20-1
CDR3: SAGTDYGYT

size: NA
J: TRBJ1-4
V: TRBV6-1
CDR3: ASSEGTGRDEKLF

size: few
J: TRBJ1-6
V: TRBV7-9
CDR3: ASSPGQNSPLH

size: NA
J: TRBJ2-7
V: TRBV4-3
CDR3: ASSQDSTGLKSYEQY

size: NA
J: TRBJ2-3
V: TRBV6-5
CDR3: ASSYLAGYGDTQY

size: NA
J: TRBJ2-1
V: TRBV4-2
CDR3: ASSQDGLPSNEQF

size: NA
J: TRBJ2-3
V: TRBV10-1
CDR3: ASSVPGTGNRSTDTQY

size: NA
J: TRBJ2-7
V: TRBV5-1
CDR3: ASSFEGAGYEQY

size: NA
J: TRBJ1-2
V: TRBV9
CDR3: ASSLRTGNGYT

size: NA
J: TRBJ1-1
V: TRBV10-3
CDR3: AISVGGEAEAF

size: NA
J: TRBJ2-7
V: TRBV7-2
CDR3: ASSLGGSGSYEQY

size: NA
J: TRBJ2-4
V: TRBV2
CDR3: ASRLPGEAKNIQY

size: NA
J: TRBJ2-1
V: TRBV4-2
CDR3: ASSQNRNSWDEQF